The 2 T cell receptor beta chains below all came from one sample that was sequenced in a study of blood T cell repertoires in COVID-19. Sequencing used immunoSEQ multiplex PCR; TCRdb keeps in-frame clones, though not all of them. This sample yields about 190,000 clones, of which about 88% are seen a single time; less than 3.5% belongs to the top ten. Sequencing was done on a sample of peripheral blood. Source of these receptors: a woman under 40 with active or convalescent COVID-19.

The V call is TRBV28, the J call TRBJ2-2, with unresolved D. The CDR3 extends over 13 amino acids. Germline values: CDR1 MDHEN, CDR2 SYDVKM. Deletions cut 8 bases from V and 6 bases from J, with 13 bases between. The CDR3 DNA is TGTGCCAGCCAACAATACTATGCCGGGGAGCTGTTTTTT. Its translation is CASQQYYAGELFF.

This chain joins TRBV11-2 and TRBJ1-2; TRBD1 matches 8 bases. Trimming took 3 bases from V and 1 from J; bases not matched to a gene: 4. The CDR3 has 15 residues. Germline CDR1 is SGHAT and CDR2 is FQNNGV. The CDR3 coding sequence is TGTGCCAGCAGCTTTGGGACAGGTGATAACTATGGCTACACCTTC. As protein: CASSFGTGDNYGYTF.